These 5 T cell receptor beta chains originate from one sample sequenced in a study of naive and memory T cell subsets. Study results and caveats: Naive repertoires, especially CD8, held a few larger clonotypes, possibly memory cells re-expressing CD45RA.

An equimolar mix of two oligonucleotides served as the beta constant-region primer for TRBC1 and TRBC2. Nested alpha and beta constant-region primers with the SP2 primer drove four PCR rounds on ligated cDNA. TCRdb re-called the UMI-ligation and nested PCR reads with MiXCR, one entry per CDR3 protein. The sample records about 100,000 distinct CDR3 sequences, about 14% being singletons. These TCRs are of unknown antigen specificity. The specimen sequenced was naive CD8+ T cells from blood. Receptors originate from a human donor in good health.

In this sample, this clonotype turned up a few times. The chain carries TRBV7-8 and TRBJ1-4, with 7 positions matching TRBD1. Germline loops: CDR1 SGHVS, CDR2 FQNEAQ. This CDR3 has 14 residues. J lost 5 bases, V lost 2 bases, and 2 bases had no gene match. CDR3 loop: CASSLQQGNEKLFF. The CDR3 region has the DNA TGTGCCAGCAGCTTACAACAGGGGAATGAAAAACTGTTTTTT.

This clonotype was detected only a few times. This chain uses TRBV4-3 with TRBJ2-7; 11 nucleotides line up with TRBD2. The CDR3 extends over 16 amino acids. V shed 1 base, J shed 3 bases, and the junction held 5 bases outside the gene matches. CDR1 and CDR2 (germline): LGHNA, YSLEER. The CDR3 region has the DNA TGCGCCAGCAGCCAAGTAGCGGGAGGGCCCGGCTACGAGCAGTACTTC. It is translated as CASSQVAGGPGYEQYF.

This clonotype was observed many times. The chain carries TRBV5-6 and TRBJ2-1; 7 positions match TRBD2. This CDR3 is 15 amino acids long. V was clipped by 0 bases and J by 3 bases; unmatched bases: 3. CDR1 is SGHDT, CDR2 YYEEEE, per germline. The CDR3 DNA sequence: TGTGCCAGCAGCTTGGGGGGCGGGGGCTACAATGAGCAGTTCTTC. It codes for CASSLGGGGYNEQFF.

This clonotype turned up a few times. J is TRBJ2-2 and V is TRBV29-1; 7 nucleotides match TRBD2. CDR3 length equals 16 residues. Germline CDR1 reads SQVTM; CDR2 reads ANQGSEA. Germline trimming cut 2 bases from V and 5 bases from J; bases unmatched to any gene: 11. The CDR3 loop reads CSVELGLPRGTGELFF. The CDR3, as DNA: TGCAGCGTTGAATTGGGACTACCCAGAGGGACCGGGGAGCTGTTTTTT.

This clonotype has ten or more counts. The V and J genes are TRBV7-3 and TRBJ2-3; D is possibly TRBD1 (5 bases). CDR1 SGHTA and CDR2 FQGTGA come from the germline V gene. CDR3 length: 14 residues. V was cut by 5 bases and J by 3 bases, with 12 bases left in between. CDR3 nucleotides: TGTGCCAGCAGCCAAGGGCAGGGAACAGATACGCAGTATTTT. It is translated as CASSQGQGTDTQYF.